This passage covers 17 T cell receptor beta chains from one sample sequenced in a study of T cells in Graves' hyperthyroidism and ophthalmopathy. Regions amplified from RNA transcripts were the TCR beta CDR3 regions. A first-round RT-PCR of the TCR CDR3 used the HTBI primer set. Each CDR3 protein is one row after TCRdb ran MiXCR on the multiplex PCR reads. This table holds around 490,000 distinct CDR3 sequences, about 20% found once. The sequenced sample consisted of blood. The receptor source for this set is a man aged 40-55 years with Graves' ophthalmopathy.

This rearrangement joins TRBV11-2 to TRBJ2-7, with 8 bases identical to TRBD1. V gave up 4 bases and J gave up 3 bases; unmatched junction bases: 14. The CDR3 length is 17 residues. The V gene's germline CDR1 is SGHAT and CDR2 FQNNGV. The CDR3 is CASSSLRRDRPFYEQYF. CDR3 DNA: TGTGCCAGCAGCTCCTTGAGACGGGACAGGCCCTTCTACGAGCAGTACTTC.

The chain employs TRBV7-9 and TRBJ1-3; perhaps TRBD1 as D (6 bases). The CDR3 is made up of 14 amino acids. Between the trimmed V and J ends, which lost 4 bases and 7 bases, there was a span of 14 bases. Germline V gives CDR1 SEHNR, CDR2 FQNEAQ (reference sequence). In DNA form, the CDR3 reads TGTGCCAGCAGCTCTCTTGGGCAGGGGAACACCATATATTTT. This translates into CASSSLGQGNTIYF.

This clonotype showed up just a few times. This chain joins TRBV5-1 and TRBJ2-3, with D maybe TRBD2 (6 bases). Germline V lookup: CDR1 SGHRS, CDR2 YFSETQ. There are 16 residues in the CDR3. V shed 0 bases and J shed 4 bases, with 15 bases lying between them. The CDR3 protein is CASSLAGGVWPDTQYF. The CDR3 bases are TGCGCCAGCAGCTTGGCCGGCGGGGTTTGGCCAGATACGCAGTATTTT.

The DNA of the CDR3 is TGTGCCACCAGTGATGGAACGGCGGACACTGAAGCTTTCTTT. Encoded protein: CATSDGTADTEAFF. V and J are TRBV24-1 and TRBJ1-1; D is uncertain. The CDR3 is 14 residues long. Between the trimmed V and J ends, which lost 3 bases and 3 bases, there was a span of 10 bases. CDR1 and CDR2 (germline): KGHDR, SFDVKD.

The V gene is TRBV4-1, the J gene TRBJ2-7; 8 bases map to TRBD2. The CDR3 totals 15 residues. Germline V gene sequence: CDR1 MGHRA, CDR2 YSYEKL. V was pared by 1 base and J by 2 bases, with 4 bases of the junction left unmatched. The CDR3 sequence is CASSQGSGITYEQYF. CDR3 sequence (DNA): TGCGCCAGCAGCCAAGGTAGCGGGATTACCTACGAGCAGTACTTC.

The chain recombines TRBV18 with TRBJ2-1; D unclear. The CDR3 has 16 residues. Deletions cut 2 bases from V and 0 bases from J, with 11 bases between. Germline-derived CDR1 and CDR2 are KGHSH and LQKENI. CDR3 coding DNA: TGTGCCAGCTCACCAACGGGCGCGAGCTCCTACAATGAGCAGTTCTTC. Protein: CASSPTGASSYNEQFF.

The table lists this clonotype with a few counts. This chain uses TRBV16 with TRBJ2-5; D is perhaps TRBD1 (5 bases). The CDR3 extends over 14 amino acids. The V end lost 1 base, the J end lost 5 bases, and 11 bases lay between the germline ends. Germline V gene lookup returns CDR1 KGHSY and CDR2 FQNENV. DNA for the CDR3: TGTGCCAGCAGCCAATTTAAGGGGCAGGAGACCCAGTACTTC. Its protein product is CASSQFKGQETQYF.

The sample holds many counts of this clonotype. The chain links TRBV7-2 to TRBJ2-7; D may be TRBD2 (5 bases). CDR1 is SGHTA, CDR2 FQGNSA, per germline. Between the trimmed V and J ends, which lost 3 bases and 4 bases, there was a span of 7 bases. The CDR3 runs 12 residues. As DNA, the CDR3 is TGTGCCAGCAGCTTTACTAGATACGAGCAGTACTTC. Its translation: CASSFTRYEQYF.

A few counts support this clonotype. J is TRBJ2-2 and V is TRBV24-1; D is uncertain. V was clipped by 3 bases and J by 5 bases, with 12 bases between them. Per the germline V gene, CDR1 is KGHDR and CDR2 is SFDVKD. The length of the CDR3 is 15 residues. CDR3 sequence: CATSDAATRTGELFF. CDR3 DNA sequence: TGTGCCACCAGTGATGCGGCTACTCGGACCGGGGAGCTGTTTTTT.

V gene TRBV27 combines with J gene TRBJ2-7, with 9 bases that match TRBD1. Germline V gene data show CDR1 as MNHEY and CDR2 as SMNVEV (reference sequence). The junction had 15 bases not matched to a gene; V was cut back by 5 bases and J by 4 bases. The CDR3 extends over 17 amino acids. CDR3 nucleotides: TGTGCCAGCAGTCCCCTGGGACAGGGACAGCTGGCTTACGAGCAGTACTTC. Its translation is CASSPLGQGQLAYEQYF.

The genes are TRBV9 and TRBJ2-2; 10 bases map to TRBD2. Germline assignment: CDR1 SGDLS and CDR2 YYNGEE. This CDR3 region has 14 residues. Losses at the gene ends were 4 bases for V and 6 bases for J; bases not matched to a gene: 3. This chain's CDR3 is CASSPSGSPGELFF. Written as DNA, the CDR3 is TGTGCCAGCAGCCCTAGCGGGAGCCCCGGGGAGCTGTTTTTT.

This sequence joins TRBV7-2 and TRBJ2-7; D is uncertain. Looked up from germline, CDR1 is SGHTA and CDR2 is FQGNSA. V dropped 1 base and J dropped 6 bases, with 10 bases sitting between them. This CDR3 has 13 amino acids. The DNA of the CDR3 is TGTGCCAGCAGCTTAGATCGAGCTCTCGAGCAGTACTTC. It encodes CASSLDRALEQYF.

This clonotype was recorded a few times. CDR3 region: CSVEGPVLAFF. The DNA of the CDR3 is TGCAGCGTTGAAGGTCCGGTTCTGGCTTTCTTT. The chain links TRBV29-1 to TRBJ1-1; no clear D. The CDR3 covers 11 residues. Germline-derived CDR1 and CDR2 are SQVTM and ANQGSEA. Trimming left V 1 base short and J 11 bases short, with 11 bases between. Variable domain in full (rest from reference TRBV29-1 and TRBJ1-1): SAVISQKPSRDICQRGTSLTIQCQVDSQVTMMFWYRQQPGQSLTLIATANQGSEATYESGFVIDKFPISRPNLTFSTLTVSNMSPEDSSIYLCSVEGPVLAFFGQGTRLTVV.

This clonotype was observed at least ten times. The chain couples TRBV7-2 to TRBJ2-1; 13 bases are a match to TRBD2. With 5 bases clipped from V and 6 bases from J, the junction kept 7 bases outside the gene matches. This CDR3 has 16 amino acids. Germline CDR1 reads SGHTA; CDR2 reads FQGNSA. CDR3 DNA: TGTGCCAGCAGCCCACCGACTAGCGGGAGGAGCAATGAGCAGTTCTTC. Encoded protein: CASSPPTSGRSNEQFF.

This clonotype has a handful of counts. The rearrangement joins TRBV7-9 to TRBJ2-2; 8 bases fit TRBD1. V lost 6 bases, J lost 6 bases, and 9 bases stayed unmatched. CDR3 length: 15 residues. The germline V gene encodes CDR1 SEHNR and CDR2 FQNEAQ (reference sequence). CDR3 nucleotide sequence: TGTGCCAGCAGAAGACAGGGGAGAGAGCCCGGGGAGCTGTTTTTT. It specifies CASRRQGREPGELFF.

This rearrangement joins TRBV28 to TRBJ1-5; maybe TRBD1 (6 bases). V was pared by 8 bases and J by 7 bases, with 27 bases between. Germline V CDR1 and CDR2: MDHEN, SYDVKM. CDR3 size: 17 residues. The DNA of the CDR3 is TGTGCCAGCTCGTCATTGGGGGGGGGCTCAAAGTGGCAGCCCCAGCATTTT. Translated: CASSSLGGGSKWQPQHF.

This clonotype was detected many times. V is TRBV10-3 and J is TRBJ1-1; 8 nucleotides match TRBD1. Trimming cost V 6 bases and J 4 bases; bases outside gene matches: 7. Germline CDR1 reads ENHRY; CDR2 reads SYGVKD. The length of the CDR3 is 14 residues. As DNA, the CDR3 is TGTGCCATCAGGGATGGACAGGGATCCACTGAAGCTTTCTTT. This sequence encodes CAIRDGQGSTEAFF.